This TCR beta chain was captured by sequencing in a study of identical twins. A universal primer site came from template switching; cDNA carried unique molecular identifiers. Each CDR3 protein is one row after TCRdb ran MiXCR on the 5' RACE reads. The sample lists approximately 670,000 distinct CDR3 sequences, roughly 6.2% occurring once. The V and J ends lost 5 bases and 15 bases, in that order; junction bases with no gene match: 6. Germline V CDR1 and CDR2: SGHAT, FQDESV (reference sequence). CDR3 length: 12 amino acids. This receptor was identified in a man aged 18 to 35 in good health. The material sequenced was naive T cells sorted from blood. V gene TRBV11-1 combines with J gene TRBJ2-1; 11 bases match TRBD2. CDR3 sequence reads: CASSQLAGVVFF. Written as DNA, the CDR3 is TGTGCCAGCAGCCAACTAGCGGGAGTGGTGTTCTTC.